This T cell receptor beta chain was captured in a study of shared clonotypes between healthy human individuals. The study's findings and limits: Some naive CD4 clonotypes, about 5%, turned up in common across several donors. Clonotypes shared by all four sorted-subset donors had higher generation probabilities than non-shared clonotypes. Clonotype sharing among the donors was expected to vary with sequencing depth.

The table came from immunoSEQ multiplex PCR; TCRdb's copy has only in-frame clones and leaves some out. The data show about 110,000 clones, with over 65% seen just once and approximately 23% held by the top ten. CD45RO+ cells and CCR7-negative CD45RA+ TemRA cells were combined as CD8 memory. V shed 8 bases and J 8 bases; nucleotides not matched to a gene: 9. There are 13 residues in the CDR3. CDR1 MNHEY and CDR2 SMNVEV come from the germline V gene (reference sequence). This clone occurred a few times. Its antigen is not known. This chain uses TRBV27 with TRBJ2-1, with 7 bases aligning to TRBD1. The receptor was derived from a woman aged 25 to 39 in good health. Sequenced input: memory CD8+ T cells sorted from blood. Subset meaning: CD45RO+ cells pooled with CCR7-negative TemRA cells. Here the CDR3 reads CASGLLGGDEQFF. CDR3 bases: TGTGCCAGCGGACTCCTAGGGGGCGATGAGCAGTTCTTC.